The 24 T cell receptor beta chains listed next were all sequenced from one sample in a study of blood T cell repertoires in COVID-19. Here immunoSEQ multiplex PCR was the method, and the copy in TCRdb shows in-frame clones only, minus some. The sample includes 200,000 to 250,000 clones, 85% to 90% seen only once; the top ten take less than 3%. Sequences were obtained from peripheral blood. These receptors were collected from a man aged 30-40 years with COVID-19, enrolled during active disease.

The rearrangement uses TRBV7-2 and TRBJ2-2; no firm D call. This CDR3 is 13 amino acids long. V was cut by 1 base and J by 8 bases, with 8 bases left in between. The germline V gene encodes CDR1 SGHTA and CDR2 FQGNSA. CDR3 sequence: CASSLVPTGELFF. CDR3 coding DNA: TGTGCCAGCAGCTTAGTTCCGACAGGGGAGCTGTTTTTT. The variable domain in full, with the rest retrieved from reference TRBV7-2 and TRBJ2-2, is GAGVSQSPSNKVTEKGKDVELRCDPISGHTALYWYRQSLGQGLEFLIYFQGNSAPDKSGLPSDRFSAERTGGSVSTLTIQRTQQEDSAVYLCASSLVPTGELFFGEGSRLTVL.

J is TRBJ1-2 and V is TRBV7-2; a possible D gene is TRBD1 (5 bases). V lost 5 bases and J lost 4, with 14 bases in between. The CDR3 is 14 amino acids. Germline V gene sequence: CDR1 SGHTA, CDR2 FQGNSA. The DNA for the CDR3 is TGTGCCAGCAGCAGCAGGGACTCTTCCTATGGCTACACCTTC. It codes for CASSSRDSSYGYTF.

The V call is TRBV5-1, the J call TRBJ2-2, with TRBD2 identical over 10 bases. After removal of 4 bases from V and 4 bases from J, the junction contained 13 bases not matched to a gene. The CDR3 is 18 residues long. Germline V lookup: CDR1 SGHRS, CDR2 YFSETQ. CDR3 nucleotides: TGCGCCAGCAGCGCCGGGACTAGCGCGGGGGGTCTCACCGGGGAGCTGTTTTTT. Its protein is CASSAGTSAGGLTGELFF.

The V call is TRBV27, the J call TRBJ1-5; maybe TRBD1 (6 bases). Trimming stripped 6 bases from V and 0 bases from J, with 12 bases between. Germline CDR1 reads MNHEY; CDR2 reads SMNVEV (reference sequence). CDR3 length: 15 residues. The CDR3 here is CASSDRQYSNQPQHF. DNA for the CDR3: TGTGCCAGCAGCGACAGGCAGTATAGCAATCAGCCCCAGCATTTT.

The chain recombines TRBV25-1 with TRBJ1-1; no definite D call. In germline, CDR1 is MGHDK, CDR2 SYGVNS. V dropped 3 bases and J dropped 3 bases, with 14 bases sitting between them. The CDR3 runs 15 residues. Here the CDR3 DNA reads TGTGCCAGCAGTGAGCGGTGGCGGTCTCACACTGAAGCTTTCTTT. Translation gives CASSERWRSHTEAFF.

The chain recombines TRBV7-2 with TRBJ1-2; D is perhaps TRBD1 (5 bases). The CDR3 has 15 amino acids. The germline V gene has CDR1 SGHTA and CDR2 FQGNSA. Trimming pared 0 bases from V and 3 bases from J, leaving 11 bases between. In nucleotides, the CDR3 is TGTGCCAGCAGCTTAGCGGGGCCGCGCGACTATGGCTACACCTTC. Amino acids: CASSLAGPRDYGYTF.

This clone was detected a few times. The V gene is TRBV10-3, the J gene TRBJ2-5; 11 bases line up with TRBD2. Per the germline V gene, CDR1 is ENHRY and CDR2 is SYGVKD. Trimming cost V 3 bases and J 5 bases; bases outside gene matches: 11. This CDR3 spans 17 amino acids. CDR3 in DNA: TGTGCCATCAGTGACAATCGGGGACTAGCGGCCTTGGAGACCCAGTACTTC. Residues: CAISDNRGLAALETQYF.

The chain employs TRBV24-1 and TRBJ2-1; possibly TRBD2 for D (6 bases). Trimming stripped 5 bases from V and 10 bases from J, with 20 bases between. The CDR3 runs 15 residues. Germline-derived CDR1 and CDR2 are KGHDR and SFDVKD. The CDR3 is CATSVSGGTSGEQFF. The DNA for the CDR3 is TGTGCCACCAGTGTGTCTGGGGGGACCTCCGGGGAGCAGTTCTTC.

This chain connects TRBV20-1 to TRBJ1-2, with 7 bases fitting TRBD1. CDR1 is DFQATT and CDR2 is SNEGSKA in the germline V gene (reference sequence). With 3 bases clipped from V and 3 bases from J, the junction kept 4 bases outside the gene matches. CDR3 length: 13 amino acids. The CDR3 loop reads CSASDDRDYGYTF. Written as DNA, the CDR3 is TGCAGTGCTAGTGACGACAGGGACTATGGCTACACCTTC.

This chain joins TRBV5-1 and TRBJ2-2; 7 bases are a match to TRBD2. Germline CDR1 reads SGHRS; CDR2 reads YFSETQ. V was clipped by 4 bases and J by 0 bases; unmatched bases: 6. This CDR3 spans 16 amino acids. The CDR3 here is CASSPDGGSNTGELFF. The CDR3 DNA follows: TGCGCCAGCAGCCCGGACGGGGGGTCGAACACCGGGGAGCTGTTTTTT. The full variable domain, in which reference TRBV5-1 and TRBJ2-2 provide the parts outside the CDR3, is KAGVTQTPRYLIKTRGQQVTLSCSPISGHRSVSWYQQTPGQGLQFLFEYFSETQRNKGNFPGRFSGRQFSNSRSEMNVSTLELGDSALYLCASSPDGGSNTGELFFGEGSRLTVL.

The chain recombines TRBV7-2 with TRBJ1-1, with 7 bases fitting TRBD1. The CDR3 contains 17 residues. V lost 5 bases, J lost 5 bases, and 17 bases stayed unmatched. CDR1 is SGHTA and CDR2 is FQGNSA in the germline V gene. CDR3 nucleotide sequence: TGTGCCAGCAGCCCTACCCGACCCGACAGGGCGAAAACTGAAGCTTTCTTT. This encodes CASSPTRPDRAKTEAFF.

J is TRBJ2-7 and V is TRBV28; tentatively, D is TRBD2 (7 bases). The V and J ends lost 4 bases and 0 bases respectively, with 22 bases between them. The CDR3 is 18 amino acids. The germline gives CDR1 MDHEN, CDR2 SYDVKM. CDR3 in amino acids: CASSSGEGEGPSSYEQYF. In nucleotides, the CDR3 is TGTGCCAGCAGTTCCGGCGAGGGGGAGGGTCCCAGCTCCTACGAGCAGTACTTC.

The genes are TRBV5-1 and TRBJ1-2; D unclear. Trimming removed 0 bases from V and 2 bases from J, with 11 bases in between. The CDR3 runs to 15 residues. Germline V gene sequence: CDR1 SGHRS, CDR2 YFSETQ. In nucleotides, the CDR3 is TGCGCCAGCAGCTTGGAAGTCGGGGAGAACTATGGCTACACCTTC. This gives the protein CASSLEVGENYGYTF. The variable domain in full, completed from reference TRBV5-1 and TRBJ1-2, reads KAGVTQTPRYLIKTRGQQVTLSCSPISGHRSVSWYQQTPGQGLQFLFEYFSETQRNKGNFPGRFSGRQFSNSRSEMNVSTLELGDSALYLCASSLEVGENYGYTFGSGTRLTVV.

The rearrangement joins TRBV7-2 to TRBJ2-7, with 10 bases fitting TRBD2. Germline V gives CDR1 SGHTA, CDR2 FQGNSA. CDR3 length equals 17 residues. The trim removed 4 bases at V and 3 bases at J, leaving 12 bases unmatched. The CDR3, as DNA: TGTGCCAGCAGCTGGGGGACTAGCGCTTTAAATTTCTACGAGCAGTACTTC. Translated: CASSWGTSALNFYEQYF.

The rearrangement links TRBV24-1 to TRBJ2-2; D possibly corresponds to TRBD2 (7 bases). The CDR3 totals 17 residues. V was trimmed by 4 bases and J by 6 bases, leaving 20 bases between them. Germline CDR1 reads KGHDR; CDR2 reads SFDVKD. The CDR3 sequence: CATSEAGAGNRAGELFF. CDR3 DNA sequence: TGTGCCACCAGTGAGGCGGGGGCCGGGAATAGGGCCGGGGAGCTGTTTTTT.

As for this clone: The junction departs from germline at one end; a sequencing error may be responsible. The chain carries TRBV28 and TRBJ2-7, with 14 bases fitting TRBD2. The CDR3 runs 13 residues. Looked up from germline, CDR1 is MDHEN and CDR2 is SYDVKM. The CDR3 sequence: CRTSGRPSYEQYF. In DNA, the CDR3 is TGCCGGACTAGCGGGAGGCCATCCTACGAGCAGTACTTC. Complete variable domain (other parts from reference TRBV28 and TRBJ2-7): DVKVTQSSRYLVKRTGEKVFLECVQDMDHENMFWYRQDPGLGLRLIYFSYDVKMKEKGDIPEGYSVSREKKERFSLILESASTNQTSMYLCRTSGRPSYEQYFGPGTRLTVT.

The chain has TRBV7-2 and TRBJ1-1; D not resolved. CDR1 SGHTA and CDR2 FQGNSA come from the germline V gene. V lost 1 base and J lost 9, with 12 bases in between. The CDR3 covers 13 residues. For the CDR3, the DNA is TGTGCCAGCAGCTTAGAAAGGCTAGTAAAAGCTTTCTTT. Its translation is CASSLERLVKAFF.

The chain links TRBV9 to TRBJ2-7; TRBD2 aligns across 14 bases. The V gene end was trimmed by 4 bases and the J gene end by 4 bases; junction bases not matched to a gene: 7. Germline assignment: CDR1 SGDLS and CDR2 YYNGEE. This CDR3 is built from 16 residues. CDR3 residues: CASSPSGTSGSYEQYF. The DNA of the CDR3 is TGTGCCAGCAGCCCCAGCGGGACTAGCGGGAGTTACGAGCAGTACTTC.

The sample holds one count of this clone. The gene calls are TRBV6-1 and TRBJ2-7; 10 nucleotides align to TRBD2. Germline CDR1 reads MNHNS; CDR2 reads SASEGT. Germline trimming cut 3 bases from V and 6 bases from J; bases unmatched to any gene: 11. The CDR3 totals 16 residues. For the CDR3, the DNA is TGTGCCAGCAGTGATGGGCTAGCGGGAGAAGGGGTCGAGCAGTACTTC. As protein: CASSDGLAGEGVEQYF.

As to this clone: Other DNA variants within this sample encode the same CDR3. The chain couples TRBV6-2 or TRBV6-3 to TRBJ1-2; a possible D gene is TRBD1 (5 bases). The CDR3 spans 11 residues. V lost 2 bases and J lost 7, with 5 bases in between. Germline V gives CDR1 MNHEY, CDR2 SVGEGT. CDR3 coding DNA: TGTGCCAGCAGTTACCAGGGTGGCTACACCTTC. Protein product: CASSYQGGYTF.

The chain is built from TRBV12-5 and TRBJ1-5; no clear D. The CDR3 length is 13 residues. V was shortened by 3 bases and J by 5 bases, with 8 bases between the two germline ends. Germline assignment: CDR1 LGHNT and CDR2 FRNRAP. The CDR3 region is CASGFGQDQPQHF. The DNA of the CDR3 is TGTGCTAGTGGTTTTGGGCAGGATCAGCCCCAGCATTTT.

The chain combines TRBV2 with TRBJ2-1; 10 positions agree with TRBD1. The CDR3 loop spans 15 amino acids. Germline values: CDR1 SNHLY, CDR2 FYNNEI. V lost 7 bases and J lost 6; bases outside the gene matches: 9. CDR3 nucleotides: TGTGCCAGCACCCAGACAGGGGGCGCAGGCAATGAGCAGTTCTTC. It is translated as CASTQTGGAGNEQFF.

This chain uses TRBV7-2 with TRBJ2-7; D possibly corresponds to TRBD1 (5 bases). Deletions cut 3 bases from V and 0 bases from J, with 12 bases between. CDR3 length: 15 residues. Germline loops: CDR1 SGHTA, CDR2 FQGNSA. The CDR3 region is CASSFSRESSYEQYF. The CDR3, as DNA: TGTGCCAGCAGCTTTTCCAGGGAAAGCTCCTACGAGCAGTACTTC.

In nucleotides, the CDR3 is TGTGCCAGCAGTGGGTCGGGGCTAGCGGGAGGGAGCTCCTACGAGCAGTACTTC. This sequence encodes CASSGSGLAGGSSYEQYF. The chain is built from TRBV2 and TRBJ2-7; 12 bases match TRBD2. Trimming removed 4 bases from V and 0 bases from J; junction bases left unmatched: 10. Germline CDR1 SNHLY, CDR2 FYNNEI. This CDR3 contains 18 residues.